At least ten counts were recorded for the clone carrying this T cell receptor beta chain. The CDR3 has 15 amino acids. CDR1 is LNHNV, CDR2 YYDKDF, per germline (reference sequence). Trimming left V 0 bases short and J 0 bases short, with 6 bases between. This record belongs to a study of CD8+CD57+ T cells in acquired aplastic anemia. Selection for sequencing was limited to patients who had shown CD8+CD57+ cell expansion by flow cytometry. Therapy had not been given to patients before blood sampling. TCR beta VDJ and CDR3 profiles were obtained from a genomic DNA template. From the reads, TCRdb called clonotypes with MiXCR, one entry per CDR3 protein. The sample yields roughly 250,000 distinct CDR3 sequences, 47% seen once.

Material for sequencing was sorted CD4+, CD8+, or CD8+CD57+ T cells (not recorded which) from PBMCs. This receptor was taken from a human donor with aplastic anemia. The V call is TRBV15, the J call TRBJ1-5; D gene ambiguous. CDR3 amino acids: CATSRDLYSNQPQHF. The CDR3 nucleotides read TGTGCCACCAGCAGAGACCTATATAGCAATCAGCCCCAGCATTTT.